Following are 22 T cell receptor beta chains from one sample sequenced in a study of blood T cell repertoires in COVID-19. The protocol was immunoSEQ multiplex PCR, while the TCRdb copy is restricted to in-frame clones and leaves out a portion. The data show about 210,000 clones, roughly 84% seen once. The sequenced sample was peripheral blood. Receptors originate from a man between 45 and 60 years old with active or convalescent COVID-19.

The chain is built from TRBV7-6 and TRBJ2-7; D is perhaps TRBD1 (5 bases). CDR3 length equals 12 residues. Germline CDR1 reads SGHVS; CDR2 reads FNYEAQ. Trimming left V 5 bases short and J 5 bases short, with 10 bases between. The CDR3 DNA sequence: TGTGCCAGCAGCCCGGACATCCACGAGCAGTACTTC. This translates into CASSPDIHEQYF. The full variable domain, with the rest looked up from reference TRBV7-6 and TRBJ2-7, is GAGVSQSPRYKVTKRGQDVALRCDPISGHVSLYWYRQALGQGPEFLTYFNYEAQQDKSGLPNDRFSAERPEGSISTLTIQRTEQRDSAMYRCASSPDIHEQYFGPGTRLTVT.

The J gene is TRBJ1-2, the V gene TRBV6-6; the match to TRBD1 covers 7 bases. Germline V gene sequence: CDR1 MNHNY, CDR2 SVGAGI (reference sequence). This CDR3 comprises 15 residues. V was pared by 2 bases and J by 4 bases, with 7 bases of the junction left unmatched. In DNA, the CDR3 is TGTGCCAGCAGTTACGGGGGACAGATGGGCTATGGCTACACCTTC. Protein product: CASSYGGQMGYGYTF.

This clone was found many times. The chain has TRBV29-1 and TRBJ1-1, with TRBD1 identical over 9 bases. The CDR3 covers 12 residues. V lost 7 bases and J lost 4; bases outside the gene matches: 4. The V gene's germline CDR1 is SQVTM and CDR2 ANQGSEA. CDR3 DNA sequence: TGCAGCGCCTCGACAGGGGGCACTGAAGCTTTCTTT. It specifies CSASTGGTEAFF.

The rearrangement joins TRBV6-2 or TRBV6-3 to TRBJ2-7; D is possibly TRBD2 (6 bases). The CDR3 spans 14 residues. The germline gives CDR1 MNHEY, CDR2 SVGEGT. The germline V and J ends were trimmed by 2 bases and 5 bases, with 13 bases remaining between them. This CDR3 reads CASSYVLAYDEQYF. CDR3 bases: TGTGCCAGCAGTTACGTCCTAGCGTACGACGAGCAGTACTTC.

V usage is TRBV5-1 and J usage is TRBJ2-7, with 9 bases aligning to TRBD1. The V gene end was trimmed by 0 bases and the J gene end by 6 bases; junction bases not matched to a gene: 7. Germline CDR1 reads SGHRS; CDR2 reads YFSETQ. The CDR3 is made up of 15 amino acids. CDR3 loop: CASSLGGTGQAEQYF. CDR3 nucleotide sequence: TGCGCCAGCAGCTTGGGAGGGACAGGGCAGGCCGAGCAGTACTTC.

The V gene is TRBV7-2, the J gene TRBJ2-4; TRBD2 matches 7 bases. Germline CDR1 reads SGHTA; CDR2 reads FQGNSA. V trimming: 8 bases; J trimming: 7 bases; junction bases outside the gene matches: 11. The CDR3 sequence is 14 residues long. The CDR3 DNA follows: TGTGCCAGCGCCCCCATTGGGGGGGTTAACATTCAGTACTTC. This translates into CASAPIGGVNIQYF.

The chain's CDR3 is CASSSPSRSYNEQFF. The CDR3 coding sequence is TGTGCCAGCAGTTCACCTAGCCGCTCCTACAATGAGCAGTTCTTC. The chain combines TRBV28 with TRBJ2-1; perhaps TRBD2 as D (5 bases). From germline, CDR1 is MDHEN and CDR2 SYDVKM. The CDR3 sequence is 15 residues long. V was pared by 4 bases and J by 0 bases, with 10 bases between.

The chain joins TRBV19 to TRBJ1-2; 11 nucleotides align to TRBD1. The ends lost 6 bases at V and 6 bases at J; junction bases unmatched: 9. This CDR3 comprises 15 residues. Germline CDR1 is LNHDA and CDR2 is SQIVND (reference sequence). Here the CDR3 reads CASRYQGQGANGYTF. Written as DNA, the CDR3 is TGTGCCAGTAGATATCAAGGACAGGGGGCTAATGGCTACACCTTC.

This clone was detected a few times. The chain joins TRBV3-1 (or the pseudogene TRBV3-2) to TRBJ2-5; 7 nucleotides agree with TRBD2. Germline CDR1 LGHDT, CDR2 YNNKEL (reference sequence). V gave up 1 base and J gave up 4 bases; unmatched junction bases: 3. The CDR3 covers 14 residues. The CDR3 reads CASSQGTGGETQYF. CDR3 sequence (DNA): TGTGCCAGCAGCCAAGGGACGGGGGGAGAGACCCAGTACTTC.

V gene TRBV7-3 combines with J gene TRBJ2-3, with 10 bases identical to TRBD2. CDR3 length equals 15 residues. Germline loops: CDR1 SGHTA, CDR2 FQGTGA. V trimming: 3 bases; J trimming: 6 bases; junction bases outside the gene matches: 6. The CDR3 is CASSFLAGARDTQYF. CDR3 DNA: TGTGCCAGCAGCTTTCTAGCGGGGGCCCGCGATACGCAGTATTTT.

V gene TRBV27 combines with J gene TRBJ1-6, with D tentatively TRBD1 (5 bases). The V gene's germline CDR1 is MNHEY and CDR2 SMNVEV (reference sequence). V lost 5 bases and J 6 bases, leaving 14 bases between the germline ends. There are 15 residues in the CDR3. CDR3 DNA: TGTGCCAGCAGTACGCGGACACGGAGTAATTCACCCCTCCACTTT. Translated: CASSTRTRSNSPLHF.

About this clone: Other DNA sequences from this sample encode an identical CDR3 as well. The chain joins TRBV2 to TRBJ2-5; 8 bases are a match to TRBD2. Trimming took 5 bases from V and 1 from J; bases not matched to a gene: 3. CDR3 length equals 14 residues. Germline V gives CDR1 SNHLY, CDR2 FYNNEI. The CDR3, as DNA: TGTGCCAGCAGTCAAACTAGCGGCCAAGAGACCCAGTACTTC. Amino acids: CASSQTSGQETQYF. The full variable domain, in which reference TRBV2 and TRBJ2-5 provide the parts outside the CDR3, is EPEVTQTPSHQVTQMGQEVILRCVPISNHLYFYWYRQILGQKVEFLVSFYNNEISEKSEIFDDQFSVERPDGSNFTLKIRSTKLEDSAMYFCASSQTSGQETQYFGPGTRLLVL.

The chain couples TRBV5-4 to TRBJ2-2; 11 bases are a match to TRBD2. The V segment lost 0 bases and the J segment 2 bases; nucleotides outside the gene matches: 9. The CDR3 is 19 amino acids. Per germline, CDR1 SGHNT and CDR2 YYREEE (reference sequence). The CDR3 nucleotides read TGTGCCAGCAGCTTGGGTCCGGGACTAGCGGTGCGAAACACCGGGGAGCTGTTTTTT. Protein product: CASSLGPGLAVRNTGELFF. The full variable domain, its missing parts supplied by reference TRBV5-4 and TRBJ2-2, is ETGVTQSPTHLIKTRGQQVTLRCSSQSGHNTVSWYQQALGQGPQFIFQYYREEENGRGNFPPRFSGLQFPNYSSELNVNALELDDSALYLCASSLGPGLAVRNTGELFFGEGSRLTVL.

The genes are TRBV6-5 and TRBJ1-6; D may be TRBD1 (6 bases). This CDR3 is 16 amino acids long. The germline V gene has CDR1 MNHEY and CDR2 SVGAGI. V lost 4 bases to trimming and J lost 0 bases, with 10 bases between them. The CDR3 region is CASSFKTGSYNSPLHF. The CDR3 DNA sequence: TGTGCCAGCAGTTTTAAGACAGGCTCCTATAATTCACCCCTCCACTTT.

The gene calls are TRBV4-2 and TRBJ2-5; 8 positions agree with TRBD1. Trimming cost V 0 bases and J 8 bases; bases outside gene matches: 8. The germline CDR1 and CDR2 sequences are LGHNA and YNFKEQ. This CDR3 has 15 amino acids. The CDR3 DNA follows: TGTGCCAGCAGCCAAGAGGCACAGGGGGGTAGAACCCAGTACTTC. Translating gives CASSQEAQGGRTQYF.

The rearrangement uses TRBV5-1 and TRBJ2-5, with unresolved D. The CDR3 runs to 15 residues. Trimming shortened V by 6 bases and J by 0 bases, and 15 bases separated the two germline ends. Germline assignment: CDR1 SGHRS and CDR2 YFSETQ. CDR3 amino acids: CASNTFSPNQETQYF. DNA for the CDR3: TGCGCCAGCAACACCTTTTCCCCGAACCAAGAGACCCAGTACTTC.

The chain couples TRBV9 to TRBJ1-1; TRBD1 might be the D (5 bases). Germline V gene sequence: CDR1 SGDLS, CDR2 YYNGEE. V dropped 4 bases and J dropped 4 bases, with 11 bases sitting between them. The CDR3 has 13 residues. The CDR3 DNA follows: TGTGCCAGCAGCAAGGGACTCTTCACTGAAGCTTTCTTT. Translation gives CASSKGLFTEAFF. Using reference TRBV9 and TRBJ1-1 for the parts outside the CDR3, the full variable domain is DSGVTQTPKHLITATGQRVTLRCSPRSGDLSVYWYQQSLDQGLQFLIQYYNGEERAKGNILERFSAQQFPDLHSELNLSSLELGDSALYFCASSKGLFTEAFFGQGTRLTVV.

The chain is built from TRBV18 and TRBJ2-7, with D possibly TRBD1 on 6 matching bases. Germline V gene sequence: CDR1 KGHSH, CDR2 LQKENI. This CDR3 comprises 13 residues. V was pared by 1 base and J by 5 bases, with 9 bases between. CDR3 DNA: TGTGCCAGCTCACCACACAGGGACGACGAGCAGTACGTC. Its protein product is CASSPHRDDEQYV.

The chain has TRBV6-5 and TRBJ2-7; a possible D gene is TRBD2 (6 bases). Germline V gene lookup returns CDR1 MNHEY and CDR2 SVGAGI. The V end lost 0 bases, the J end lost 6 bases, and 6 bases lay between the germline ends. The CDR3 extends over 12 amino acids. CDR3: CASSYSGGEQYF. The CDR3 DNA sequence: TGTGCCAGCAGTTACTCGGGGGGCGAGCAGTACTTC.

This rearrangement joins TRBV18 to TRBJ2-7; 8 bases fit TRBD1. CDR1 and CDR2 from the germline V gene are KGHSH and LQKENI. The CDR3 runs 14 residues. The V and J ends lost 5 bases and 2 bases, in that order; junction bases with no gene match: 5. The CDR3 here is CASSEDRGPYEQYV. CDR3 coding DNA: TGTGCCAGCTCAGAAGACAGGGGCCCCTACGAGCAGTACGTC.

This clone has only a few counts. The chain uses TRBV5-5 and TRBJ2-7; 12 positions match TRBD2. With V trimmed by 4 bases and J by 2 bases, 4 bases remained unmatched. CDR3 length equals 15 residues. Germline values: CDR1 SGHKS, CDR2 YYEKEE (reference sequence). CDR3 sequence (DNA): TGTGCCAGCAGCGGGGGACTAGCGGGTACCTACGAGCAGTACTTC. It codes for CASSGGLAGTYEQYF.

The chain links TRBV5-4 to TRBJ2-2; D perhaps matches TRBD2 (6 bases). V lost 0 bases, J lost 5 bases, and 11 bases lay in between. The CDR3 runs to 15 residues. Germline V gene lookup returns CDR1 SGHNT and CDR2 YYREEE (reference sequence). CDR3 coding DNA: TGTGCCAGCAGCTTGGCACTAGCCGGGACCGGGGAGCTGTTTTTT. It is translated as CASSLALAGTGELFF.